The 20 T cell receptor beta chains below come from one sample, sequenced in a study of blood T cell repertoires in COVID-19. Method: immunoSEQ multiplex PCR; TCRdb's copy keeps in-frame clones and lacks some. This sample has more than 95,000 clones, with 85% found just once. The sequencing sample was made of peripheral blood. All receptors derive from a woman older than 75 with acute or convalescent COVID-19.

The rearrangement uses TRBV7-7 and TRBJ2-7; 7 positions agree with TRBD1. Germline CDR1 SSHAT, CDR2 FNYEAQ (reference sequence). V shed 2 bases and J 4 bases; nucleotides not matched to a gene: 8. The CDR3 length is 15 residues. CDR3 nucleotide sequence: TGTGCCAGCAGCTTACTGCCAGGGGGTTTGTACGAGCAGTACTTC. Encoded protein: CASSLLPGGLYEQYF.

CDR3 region: CAISEGQHYEQYF. Written as DNA, the CDR3 is TGTGCCATCAGTGAGGGACAGCATTACGAGCAGTACTTC. V is TRBV10-3 and J is TRBJ2-7, with a tentative D call TRBD1 (6 bases). Germline lookup yields CDR1 ENHRY and CDR2 SYGVKD. V was shortened by 2 bases and J by 4 bases, with 9 bases between the two germline ends. There are 13 residues in the CDR3.

J is TRBJ2-2 and V is TRBV3-1 (or the pseudogene TRBV3-2); 12 bases are shared with TRBD2. The CDR3 runs 14 residues. V lost 1 base, J lost 12 bases, and 3 bases stayed unmatched. From germline, CDR1 is LGHDT and CDR2 YNNKEL (reference sequence). The CDR3 sequence: CASSQGLAGGKLFF. CDR3 DNA sequence: TGTGCCAGCAGCCAAGGCCTAGCGGGGGGGAAGCTGTTTTTT.

V is TRBV14 and J is TRBJ1-2; the D is unclear. Looked up from germline, CDR1 is SGHDN and CDR2 is FVKESK. V gave up 1 base and J gave up 7 bases, with 4 bases separating them. The CDR3 is 11 residues long. As DNA, the CDR3 is TGTGCCAGCAGCCAAGTCGGTGGCTACACCTTC. Protein sequence: CASSQVGGYTF.

This sequence joins TRBV4-1 and TRBJ1-3, with D hard to call. From germline, CDR1 is MGHRA and CDR2 YSYEKL. The CDR3 contains 16 residues. V was clipped by 2 bases and J by 3 bases, with 14 bases between them. CDR3 in amino acids: CASSQFSTAVGNTIYF. CDR3 nucleotide sequence: TGCGCCAGCAGCCAATTCTCCACAGCCGTTGGAAACACCATATATTTT.

V is TRBV20-1 and J is TRBJ1-2; the D gene is possibly TRBD1 (6 bases). The V gene's germline CDR1 is DFQATT and CDR2 SNEGSKA (reference sequence). V gave up 5 bases and J gave up 7 bases, with 11 bases separating them. The CDR3 covers 11 residues. CDR3 loop: CSAGQLSGYTF. Written as DNA, the CDR3 is TGCAGTGCTGGACAGTTGAGTGGCTACACCTTC.

CDR3 amino acids: CAISARVEDGYTF. The CDR3 region has the DNA TGTGCCATCTCCGCGCGGGTCGAGGACGGCTACACCTTC. The V and J genes are TRBV10-3 and TRBJ1-2; D gene uncertain. The V end lost 8 bases, the J end lost 8 bases, and 18 bases lay between the germline ends. Looked up from germline, CDR1 is ENHRY and CDR2 is SYGVKD. The CDR3 has 13 amino acids.

This clone was seen just once. V gene TRBV15 combines with J gene TRBJ2-5, with D possibly being TRBD2 (7 bases). Trimming shortened V by 1 base and J by 5 bases, and 17 bases separated the two germline ends. CDR1 is LNHNV, CDR2 YYDKDF, per germline (reference sequence). There are 16 residues in the CDR3. The CDR3 nucleotides read TGTGCCACCAGCAGAGGAGGGGGGGGACTTAAGGAGACCCAGTACTTC. Translation gives CATSRGGGGLKETQYF.

The chain is built from TRBV19 and TRBJ1-4, with a weak D call TRBD1 (5 bases). The CDR3 has 12 residues. CDR1 and CDR2 from the germline V gene are LNHDA and SQIVND (reference sequence). Trimming cost V 7 bases and J 6 bases, with 9 bases left between them. CDR3 sequence (DNA): TGTGCCAGTAAAGGGGATTATGAAAAACTGTTTTTT. This encodes CASKGDYEKLFF.

The rearrangement links TRBV5-1 to TRBJ1-1; no clear D. Germline assignment: CDR1 SGHRS and CDR2 YFSETQ. This CDR3 comprises 13 residues. The germline V and J ends were trimmed by 2 bases and 1 base, with 6 bases remaining between them. Here the CDR3 DNA reads TGCGCCAGCAGCTTCCGGGAGAACACTGAAGCTTTCTTT. Translation: CASSFRENTEAFF.

DNA for the CDR3: TGTGCCAGCAGCCAAGAGGCGACAGGAAACACCATATATTTT. Encoded protein: CASSQEATGNTIYF. V and J are TRBV3-1 (or the pseudogene TRBV3-2) and TRBJ1-3; no firm D call. Trimming cost V 0 bases and J 4 bases, with 7 bases left between them. CDR3 length equals 14 residues. Per the germline V gene, CDR1 is LGHDT and CDR2 is YNNKEL (reference sequence).

The chain's CDR3 is CASSEARSRQGQGAEAFF. The CDR3 DNA is TGTGCCAGCAGTGAAGCCCGGTCCCGACAGGGACAGGGCGCTGAAGCTTTCTTT. The J gene is TRBJ1-1, the V gene TRBV6-1, with 9 bases matching TRBD1. The CDR3 totals 18 residues. Trimming removed 0 bases from V and 6 bases from J; junction bases left unmatched: 14. CDR1 is MNHNS, CDR2 SASEGT, per germline.

CDR3 in DNA: TGTGCCAGCAGCTCGGTCAGGCCGGCTAATGAAAAACTGTTTTTT. As protein: CASSSVRPANEKLFF. This chain joins TRBV5-8 and TRBJ1-4; D call uncertain. CDR1 SGHTS and CDR2 YDEGEE come from the germline V gene. The ends were cut back, 3 bases at V and 3 bases at J, with 12 bases in the middle. The CDR3 loop spans 15 amino acids.

The chain employs TRBV6-5 and TRBJ1-2; 7 bases are a match to TRBD1. Germline V gives CDR1 MNHEY, CDR2 SVGAGI. V shed 0 bases, J shed 2 bases, and the junction held 0 bases outside the gene matches. This CDR3 region has 14 residues. CDR3 DNA: TGTGCCAGCAGTTACTCGACAGGGAACTATGGCTACACCTTC. Translating it yields CASSYSTGNYGYTF.

The chain combines TRBV5-6 with TRBJ1-2; D unresolved. The V gene lost 4 bases and the J gene lost 3 bases, with 16 bases spanning the gap. Germline V gene lookup returns CDR1 SGHDT and CDR2 YYEEEE. This CDR3 spans 15 amino acids. The CDR3 reads CASSTSPPVDYGYTF. As DNA, the CDR3 is TGTGCCAGCAGCACCTCGCCTCCGGTGGACTATGGCTACACCTTC.

The rearrangement joins TRBV4-3 to TRBJ1-2; 8 bases are a match to TRBD1. Germline V gene sequence: CDR1 LGHNA, CDR2 YSLEER. V dropped 0 bases and J dropped 0; count of bases not matched to a gene: 3. This CDR3 has 16 residues. Here the CDR3 DNA reads TGCGCCAGCAGCCAAGACTGGACAGGGCCTAACTATGGCTACACCTTC. Amino acids: CASSQDWTGPNYGYTF.

The DNA for the CDR3 is TGTGCCAGCATGCCGGGACAGGGAGGTCAGCCCCAGCATTTT. It is translated as CASMPGQGGQPQHF. The chain employs TRBV6-5 and TRBJ1-5, with 9 nucleotides matching TRBD1. Germline assignment: CDR1 MNHEY and CDR2 SVGAGI. The CDR3 is made up of 14 amino acids. V lost 7 bases, J lost 6 bases, and 7 bases stayed unmatched.

DNA of the CDR3: TGTGCCAGCAGCTTCGGTCCCTACTCTGGAAACACCATATATTTT. As protein: CASSFGPYSGNTIYF. The J gene is TRBJ1-3, the V gene TRBV5-5, with no clear D. The CDR3 contains 15 residues. The ends were cut back, 2 bases at V and 0 bases at J, with 9 bases in the middle. Germline V gives CDR1 SGHKS, CDR2 YYEKEE (reference sequence).

V usage is TRBV7-2 and J usage is TRBJ1-1; D is uncertain. V was shortened by 2 bases and J by 1 base, with 5 bases between the two germline ends. Germline CDR1 and CDR2: SGHTA and FQGNSA. CDR3 length: 13 amino acids. DNA for the CDR3: TGTGCCAGCAGCTTATATAGGAACACTGAAGCTTTCTTT. This gives the protein CASSLYRNTEAFF.

The genes are TRBV7-9 and TRBJ1-1, with 10 bases fitting TRBD1. The CDR3 covers 14 residues. With 5 bases clipped from V and 5 bases from J, the junction kept 5 bases outside the gene matches. Germline V gene lookup returns CDR1 SEHNR and CDR2 FQNEAQ (reference sequence). The DNA of the CDR3 is TGTGCCAGCAGCCCGAGGACAGGGGGGACTGAAGCTTTCTTT. Its translation is CASSPRTGGTEAFF.